These 20 T cell receptor beta chains came from one sample sequenced in a study of neoadjuvant nivolumab and ipilimumab in lung cancer. The repertoire was sequenced with immunoSEQ multiplex PCR; TCRdb's copy has only in-frame clones and lacks some. The repertoire holds 9,500 to 10,000 clones, with about 81% as singletons. The input for sequencing was peripheral blood, taken before neoadjuvant nivolumab, alone or with ipilimumab. The receptors originated from an adult with non-small cell lung cancer.

The sample holds one count of this clone. This chain links TRBV25-1 with TRBJ1-3, with D unclear. The germline V and J ends were trimmed by 8 bases and 7 bases, with 12 bases remaining between them. This CDR3 comprises 12 residues. Germline-derived CDR1 and CDR2 are MGHDK and SYGVNS. CDR3 amino acids: CASEGRWNTIYF. The CDR3 DNA reads as TGTGCCAGCGAGGGCCGGTGGAACACCATATATTTT.

The V and J genes are TRBV29-1 and TRBJ2-4; D unclear. The CDR3 length is 14 residues. Trimming pared 5 bases from V and 0 bases from J, leaving 11 bases between. Germline V gives CDR1 SQVTM, CDR2 ANQGSEA. Here the CDR3 reads CSVLSPLAKNIQYF. In DNA, the CDR3 is TGCAGCGTTTTGAGCCCTCTAGCCAAAAACATTCAGTACTTC.

The J gene is TRBJ2-7, the V gene TRBV28; D may be TRBD1 or TRBD2 (5 bases each). With 1 base removed from V and 2 bases from J, the gap between germline ends came to 9 bases. Germline CDR1 MDHEN, CDR2 SYDVKM. The CDR3 extends over 14 amino acids. The CDR3 region is CASSLYRDPYEQYF. CDR3 nucleotide sequence: TGTGCCAGCAGTTTATATCGGGACCCCTACGAGCAGTACTTC.

The chain links TRBV9 to TRBJ2-4; 8 nucleotides agree with TRBD1. CDR3 length: 16 amino acids. In germline, CDR1 is SGDLS, CDR2 YYNGEE. V gave up 4 bases and J gave up 12 bases; unmatched junction bases: 18. The CDR3 here is CASSPESTGEPPNQYF. CDR3 DNA: TGTGCCAGCAGCCCGGAATCGACAGGGGAGCCTCCCAATCAGTACTTC.

The J gene is TRBJ2-2, the V gene TRBV5-4; D is unresolved. The V end lost 4 bases, the J end lost 5 bases, and 12 bases lay between the germline ends. CDR1 and CDR2 (germline): SGHNT, YYREEE (reference sequence). The CDR3 covers 14 residues. CDR3 residues: CASSDQPITGELFF. The CDR3 nucleotides are TGTGCCAGCAGCGACCAACCGATAACCGGGGAGCTGTTTTTT.

The rearrangement uses TRBV7-3 and TRBJ2-5; the D gene is possibly TRBD1 (6 bases). The CDR3 has 13 amino acids. Trimming stripped 2 bases from V and 5 bases from J, with 9 bases between. Germline V lookup: CDR1 SGHTA, CDR2 FQGTGA. CDR3 sequence reads: CASSLFQGETQYF. The CDR3 DNA follows: TGTGCCAGCAGCTTATTTCAGGGGGAGACCCAGTACTTC. The full variable domain, its missing parts supplied by reference TRBV7-3 and TRBJ2-5, is GAGVSQTPSNKVTEKGKYVELRCDPISGHTALYWYRQSLGQGPEFLIYFQGTGAADDSGLPNDRFFAVRPEGSVSTLKIQRTERGDSAVYLCASSLFQGETQYFGPGTRLLVL.

The chain has TRBV28 and TRBJ1-2, with TRBD1 identical over 7 bases. The V and J ends lost 7 bases and 4 bases, in that order; junction bases with no gene match: 18. The CDR3 is made up of 17 amino acids. The V gene's germline CDR1 is MDHEN and CDR2 SYDVKM. Written as DNA, the CDR3 is TGTGCCAGCACCATAACCCCCGGGACAGCTTCTCGCTATGGCTACACCTTC. Encoded protein: CASTITPGTASRYGYTF.

The rearrangement joins TRBV6-5 to TRBJ2-1; D may match TRBD1 or TRBD2 (5 bases each). The CDR3 extends over 15 amino acids. The germline CDR1 and CDR2 sequences are MNHEY and SVGAGI. The V and J ends lost 7 bases and 2 bases respectively, with 15 bases between them. The CDR3 sequence is CASKRDLEPYNEQFF. Here the CDR3 DNA reads TGTGCCAGCAAAAGGGACCTCGAGCCCTACAATGAGCAGTTCTTC.

V usage is TRBV7-3 and J usage is TRBJ1-4, with no clear D. This CDR3 has 17 residues. CDR1 is SGHTA and CDR2 is FQGTGA in the germline V gene. V was pared by 3 bases and J by 3 bases, with 17 bases between. The CDR3: CASSFLPVNRANEKLFF. The CDR3 region has the DNA TGTGCCAGCAGCTTTCTTCCCGTAAACAGAGCTAATGAAAAACTGTTTTTT.

The CDR3 DNA is TGTGCCAGCAGCCCCTTAGCGGGAGGCCTTTTTTCCTACAATGAGCAGTTCTTC. Residues: CASSPLAGGLFSYNEQFF. This rearrangement joins TRBV5-6 to TRBJ2-1; 10 bases fit TRBD2. V shed 4 bases, J shed 1 base, and the junction held 11 bases outside the gene matches. Looked up from germline, CDR1 is SGHDT and CDR2 is YYEEEE. The CDR3 contains 18 residues.

The rearrangement joins TRBV6-1 to TRBJ2-7; 9 bases agree with TRBD1. Germline CDR1 and CDR2: MNHNS and SASEGT. Trimming removed 4 bases from V and 5 bases from J; junction bases left unmatched: 6. This CDR3 region has 14 residues. The CDR3 DNA follows: TGTGCCAGCAGTGGAGGGACAGGGAGCGACGAGCAGTACTTC. Protein product: CASSGGTGSDEQYF.

The chain uses TRBV28 and TRBJ1-1; D gene uncertain. This CDR3 has 12 residues. V shed 8 bases and J shed 1 base, with 8 bases lying between them. Per germline, CDR1 MDHEN and CDR2 SYDVKM. In DNA form, the CDR3 reads TGTGCCAGCTTTGACCCGAACACTGAAGCTTTCTTT. Protein: CASFDPNTEAFF.

The chain has TRBV10-3 and TRBJ1-2; D gene uncertain. In germline, CDR1 is ENHRY, CDR2 SYGVKD. Trimming pared 10 bases from V and 2 bases from J, leaving 11 bases between. This CDR3 is 12 amino acids long. CDR3 in DNA: TGTGCCACCTCCGACCCAAACTATGGCTACACCTTC. This translates into CATSDPNYGYTF.

V and J are TRBV29-1 and TRBJ1-5; possible D gene TRBD1, 5 bases. CDR1 and CDR2 (germline): SQVTM, ANQGSEA. The V end was cut by 1 base, the J end by 6 bases, with 10 bases between. This CDR3 has 13 amino acids. The CDR3 sequence: CSVEVGESQPQHF. CDR3 sequence (DNA): TGCAGCGTTGAAGTGGGGGAGAGTCAGCCCCAGCATTTT.

CDR3 coding DNA: TGCGCCAGCAGGCCGGGGCTGGGAGCCAGCGAGCAGTACTTC. Translating gives CASRPGLGASEQYF. The rearrangement uses TRBV4-1 and TRBJ2-7; the D call may be TRBD1 or TRBD2 (5 bases each). Per the germline V gene, CDR1 is MGHRA and CDR2 is YSYEKL. The length of the CDR3 is 14 residues. V gave up 6 bases and J gave up 6 bases, with 18 bases separating them.

This clone was detected a few times. The chain uses TRBV6-4 and TRBJ1-1; no clear D gene. This CDR3 comprises 13 residues. V shed 1 base and J shed 8 bases, with 11 bases lying between them. Germline V lookup: CDR1 MRHNA, CDR2 SNTAGT. The CDR3 loop reads CASSDWVGSEAFF. CDR3 nucleotide sequence: TGTGCCAGCAGTGACTGGGTGGGCAGCGAAGCTTTCTTT.

The V and J genes are TRBV7-2 and TRBJ1-5, with no clear D. Germline CDR1 reads SGHTA; CDR2 reads FQGNSA. Deletions cut 3 bases from V and 0 bases from J, with 0 bases between. The CDR3 is 12 amino acids. The DNA for the CDR3 is TGTGCCAGCAGCTTTAGCAATCAGCCCCAGCATTTT. Residues: CASSFSNQPQHF.

This clone showed up just once. The J gene is TRBJ1-1, the V gene TRBV19; D is unresolved. V was trimmed by 6 bases and J by 7 bases, leaving 21 bases between them. The CDR3 covers 15 residues. Per germline, CDR1 LNHDA and CDR2 SQIVND (reference sequence). As DNA, the CDR3 is TGTGCCAGTAGGGCCCCCGGGCAGGCGACGTTTGAAGCTTTCTTT. This translates into CASRAPGQATFEAFF.

The chain employs TRBV12-5 and TRBJ1-1; 10 bases are a match to TRBD1. The CDR3 sequence is 19 residues long. Trimming at V came to 7 bases and at J to 5 bases, leaving 22 bases not matched to a gene. Germline V gene data show CDR1 as LGHNT and CDR2 as FRNRAP. The CDR3, as DNA: TGTGCTAGTGCCCGAACGACAGGGGGCTCAAATCTCGACCTAACTGAAGCTTTCTTT. It encodes CASARTTGGSNLDLTEAFF.

CDR3 nucleotide sequence: TGTGCCATCGGGGCAGGGGAGATGACCCAGTACTTC. It specifies CAIGAGEMTQYF. This rearrangement joins TRBV28 to TRBJ2-5; the D gene is possibly TRBD1 (6 bases). Between the trimmed V and J ends, which lost 10 bases and 7 bases, there was a span of 16 bases. CDR3 size: 12 residues. CDR1 is MDHEN and CDR2 is SYDVKM in the germline V gene.